Below, 18 T cell receptor beta chains from the same sample are listed, as sequenced in a study of vaccination effects on CD4 cells after COVID-19. The antigens for these receptors are not known. Before sequencing, viral peptide pools were used by the ViraFEST assay to expand antigen-specific CD4+ T cells. With approximately 10 days of culture completed, CD4+ T cells were isolated. Participants got two doses of BNT162b2 or mRNA-1273 vaccine. Some clones are missing from TCRdb's copy, which holds only in-frame ones; the method was immunoSEQ multiplex PCR. The sample comprises over 25,000 clones, roughly 80% of which are singletons, and 5% to 6.5% rests with the top ten. This material consisted of CD4+ T cells from PBMCs cultured with SARS-CoV-2 spike peptides, taken after COVID-19 vaccination. Receptor source: a human donor who received a COVID-19 vaccine. Some clones in this sample may be carry-over from other donors' samples.

The chain carries TRBV5-1 and TRBJ1-1; no definite D call. The CDR3 consists of 14 residues. V shed 1 base and J shed 5 bases, with 12 bases lying between them. The germline CDR1 and CDR2 sequences are SGHRS and YFSETQ. The CDR3 DNA follows: TGCGCCAGCAGCTTGAGAGCCCAGGTGACTGAAGCTTTCTTT. This gives the protein CASSLRAQVTEAFF.

In its sample, this clone was seen a few times. V and J are TRBV5-1 and TRBJ2-1, with 7 nucleotides matching TRBD2. With 5 bases clipped from V and 8 bases from J, the junction kept 13 bases outside the gene matches. This CDR3 has 15 residues. CDR1 and CDR2 from the germline V gene are SGHRS and YFSETQ. DNA of the CDR3: TGCGCCAGCAGAGGGTTAGGGCTAGCGGAGGATGAGCAGTTCTTC. Translation gives CASRGLGLAEDEQFF.

The genes are TRBV5-5 and TRBJ2-3, with TRBD2 as a possible D gene (6 bases). Germline V gene sequence: CDR1 SGHKS, CDR2 YYEKEE (reference sequence). Between the trimmed V and J ends, which lost 2 bases and 4 bases, there was a span of 14 bases. The CDR3 runs to 15 residues. The CDR3 spells CASSFVVRDSDTQYF. CDR3 in DNA: TGTGCCAGCAGCTTCGTGGTCAGGGACTCAGATACGCAGTATTTT.

The chain employs TRBV5-4 and TRBJ2-1; TRBD1 aligns across 8 bases. Trimming cost V 0 bases and J 5 bases; bases outside gene matches: 4. CDR1 and CDR2 from the germline V gene are SGHNT and YYREEE (reference sequence). The CDR3 length is 15 residues. The CDR3 here is CASSLGQGFDNEQFF. The CDR3 DNA is TGTGCCAGCAGCTTGGGACAGGGGTTCGACAATGAGCAGTTCTTC.

The chain combines TRBV7-2 with TRBJ2-2; D is uncertain. V dropped 5 bases and J dropped 6 bases, with 13 bases sitting between them. In germline, CDR1 is SGHTA, CDR2 FQGNSA. The CDR3 length is 14 residues. The CDR3, as DNA: TGTGCCAGCAGCCCGGAAATTATCTCCGGGGAGCTGTTTTTT. Translating it yields CASSPEIISGELFF.

The rearrangement uses TRBV21-1 and TRBJ2-3; no DNA check was done on the table's D call, TRBD2. TRBV21-1 is a recognized pseudogene. The CDR3 loop spans 17 amino acids. CDR3 sequence: CASSKRGLAVIADTQYF. As DNA, the CDR3 is TGTGCCAGCAGCAAAAGGGGACTAGCGGTTATCGCAGATACGCAGTATTTT.

J is TRBJ2-2 and V is TRBV24-1, with D unclear. Germline-derived CDR1 and CDR2 are KGHDR and SFDVKD. There are 14 residues in the CDR3. Between the trimmed V and J ends, which lost 3 bases and 5 bases, there was a span of 9 bases. CDR3 bases: TGTGCCACCAGTGATCAACAACCGACCGGGGAGCTGTTTTTT. It yields the protein CATSDQQPTGELFF.

The V call is TRBV29-1, the J call TRBJ2-5, with D possibly matching TRBD2 (5 bases). The germline CDR1 and CDR2 sequences are SQVTM and ANQGSEA. This CDR3 is built from 13 residues. V gave up 5 bases and J gave up 5 bases, with 15 bases separating them. DNA of the CDR3: TGCAGCGTTCGGTTAGAGGGAATTGAGACCCAGTACTTC. It is translated as CSVRLEGIETQYF.

The V gene is TRBV19, the J gene TRBJ2-5, with unresolved D. This CDR3 is 13 amino acids long. The germline CDR1 and CDR2 sequences are LNHDA and SQIVND (reference sequence). V was shortened by 10 bases and J by 5 bases, with 17 bases between the two germline ends. CDR3 amino acids: CATGLGVSETQYF. The CDR3 nucleotides read TGTGCCACGGGTTTAGGCGTCAGCGAGACCCAGTACTTC.

The rearrangement uses TRBV5-6 and TRBJ1-2; D is uncertain. Germline loops: CDR1 SGHDT, CDR2 YYEEEE. The V end lost 2 bases, the J end lost 5 bases, and 16 bases lay between the germline ends. CDR3 length equals 15 residues. CDR3 nucleotides: TGTGCCAGCAGCTTACCGGGATTACAGCATTATGGCTACACCTTC. Translating gives CASSLPGLQHYGYTF.

The V gene is TRBV6-5, the J gene TRBJ1-2; 9 nucleotides line up with TRBD1. CDR1 and CDR2 (germline): MNHEY, SVGAGI. The CDR3 covers 16 residues. V shed 2 bases and J 2 bases; nucleotides not matched to a gene: 6. The CDR3 reads CASSYGSGQGNYGYTF. The CDR3 DNA follows: TGTGCCAGCAGTTACGGGTCGGGACAGGGCAACTATGGCTACACCTTC.

This clone was observed a single time. V gene TRBV4-1 combines with J gene TRBJ1-3, with TRBD1 matching over 9 bases. The CDR3 totals 17 residues. Losses at the gene ends were 4 bases for V and 0 bases for J; bases not matched to a gene: 7. The V gene's germline CDR1 is MGHRA and CDR2 YSYEKL. The DNA for the CDR3 is TGCGCCAGCAGCCGACAGGGGGTCGTTCTCTCTGGAAACACCATATATTTT. Translation gives CASSRQGVVLSGNTIYF.

The chain has TRBV2 and TRBJ1-2; a weak D match, TRBD1 (6 bases). In germline, CDR1 is SNHLY, CDR2 FYNNEI. Trimming removed 7 bases at V and 4 bases at J, with 10 bases between. This CDR3 region has 12 residues. DNA for the CDR3: TGTGCCAGCAACAGGGATACCTATGGCTACACCTTC. Encoded protein: CASNRDTYGYTF.

The rearrangement links TRBV10-3 to TRBJ2-5; maybe TRBD1 (5 bases). The V and J ends lost 6 bases and 7 bases respectively, with 15 bases between them. This CDR3 has 13 residues. Germline values: CDR1 ENHRY, CDR2 SYGVKD. CDR3 sequence: CAIRNRTQGTQYF. The CDR3 bases are TGTGCCATCAGAAATCGAACCCAGGGGACCCAGTACTTC.

V gene TRBV9 combines with J gene TRBJ2-3; no clear D. Germline V gene data show CDR1 as SGDLS and CDR2 as YYNGEE. With 0 bases removed from V and 2 bases from J, the gap between germline ends came to 10 bases. The length of the CDR3 is 15 residues. In DNA form, the CDR3 reads TGTGCCAGCAGCGTAGAGTGGGGAACCACAGATACGCAGTATTTT. Encoded protein: CASSVEWGTTDTQYF.

The gene calls are TRBV7-3 and TRBJ2-6; 9 bases align to TRBD1. From germline, CDR1 is SGHTA and CDR2 FQGTGA. CDR3 size: 16 residues. V was pared by 5 bases and J by 5 bases, with 7 bases of the junction left unmatched. The CDR3 DNA reads TGTGCCAGCAGCGCAACCGGGACAGGGAGGGCCAACGTCCTGACTTTC. This gives the protein CASSATGTGRANVLTF.

V usage is TRBV27 and J usage is TRBJ1-5, with 11 positions matching TRBD1. Germline trimming cut 5 bases from V and 1 base from J; bases unmatched to any gene: 13. Germline V lookup: CDR1 MNHEY, CDR2 SMNVEV (reference sequence). The CDR3 has 19 amino acids. CDR3 in DNA: TGTGCCAGCAGTCTCGGACAGGGGGCAGGTGTTGGGAGCAATCAGCCCCAGCATTTT. As protein: CASSLGQGAGVGSNQPQHF.

The gene calls are TRBV28 and TRBJ1-2; 8 bases agree with TRBD1. CDR1 and CDR2 (germline): MDHEN, SYDVKM. This CDR3 has 15 residues. Trimming removed 6 bases from V and 0 bases from J; junction bases left unmatched: 6. The CDR3 DNA reads as TGTGCCAGCAGCAACCCGGGACAGGCTAACTATGGCTACACCTTC. It codes for CASSNPGQANYGYTF.